This T cell receptor beta chain came from a study of T cells in Graves' hyperthyroidism and ophthalmopathy. Orbital computed tomography, thyroid ultrasound, serum thyroxine and TRAb, and clinical symptoms together informed the diagnoses. The TCR beta CDR3 regions underwent amplification using RNA transcripts as the source. The HTBI primer set served for first-round RT-PCR of the TCR CDR3. TCRdb ran MiXCR on the multiplex PCR reads and lists one entry per CDR3 protein. The sample records approximately 490,000 distinct CDR3 sequences, around a fifth being singletons. About this clonotype itself: The germline gene is not matched at one end of the junction; a read error may be the cause.

This CDR3 is 15 amino acids long. Germline CDR1 reads MNHNS; CDR2 reads SASEGT. The chain joins TRBV6-1 to TRBJ2-1, with 11 bases identical to TRBD1. The sequencing sample was made of blood. This clonotype originated in a woman between 70 and 85 years old with Graves' ophthalmopathy. In DNA form, the CDR3 reads TGTGCCAGCAGTGACGGACAGGGGGCCTACAATGAGCGGTTCTTC. This encodes CASSDGQGAYNERFF.